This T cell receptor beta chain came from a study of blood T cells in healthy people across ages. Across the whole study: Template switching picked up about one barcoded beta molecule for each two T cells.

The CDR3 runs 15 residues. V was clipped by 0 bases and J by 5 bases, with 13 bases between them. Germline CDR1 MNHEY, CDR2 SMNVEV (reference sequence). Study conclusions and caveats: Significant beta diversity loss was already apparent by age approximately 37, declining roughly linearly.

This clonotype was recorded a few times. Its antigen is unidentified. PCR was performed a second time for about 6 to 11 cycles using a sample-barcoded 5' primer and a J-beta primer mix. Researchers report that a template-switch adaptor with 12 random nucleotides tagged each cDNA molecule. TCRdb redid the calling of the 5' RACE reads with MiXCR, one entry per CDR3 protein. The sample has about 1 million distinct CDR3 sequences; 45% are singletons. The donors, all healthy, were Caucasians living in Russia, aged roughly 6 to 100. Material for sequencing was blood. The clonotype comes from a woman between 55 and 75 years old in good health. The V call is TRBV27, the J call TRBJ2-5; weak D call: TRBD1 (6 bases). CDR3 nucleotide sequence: TGTGCCAGCAGTTTATCTATGGGGGCCGGTGAGACCCAGTACTTC. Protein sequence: CASSLSMGAGETQYF.